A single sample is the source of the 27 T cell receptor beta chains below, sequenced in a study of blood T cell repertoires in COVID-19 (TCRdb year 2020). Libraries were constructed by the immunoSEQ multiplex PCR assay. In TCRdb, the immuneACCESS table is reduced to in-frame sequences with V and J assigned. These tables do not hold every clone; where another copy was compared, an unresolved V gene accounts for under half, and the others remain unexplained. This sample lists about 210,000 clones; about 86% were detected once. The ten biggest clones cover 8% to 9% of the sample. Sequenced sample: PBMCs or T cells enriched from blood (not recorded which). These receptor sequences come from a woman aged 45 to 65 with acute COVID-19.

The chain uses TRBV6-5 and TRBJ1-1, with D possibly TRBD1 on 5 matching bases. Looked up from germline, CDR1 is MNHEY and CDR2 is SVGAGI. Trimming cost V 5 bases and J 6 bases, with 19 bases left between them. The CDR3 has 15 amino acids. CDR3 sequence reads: CASSLFGQGAAEAFF. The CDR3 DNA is TGTGCCAGCAGTCTATTCGGGCAGGGTGCGGCTGAAGCTTTCTTT.

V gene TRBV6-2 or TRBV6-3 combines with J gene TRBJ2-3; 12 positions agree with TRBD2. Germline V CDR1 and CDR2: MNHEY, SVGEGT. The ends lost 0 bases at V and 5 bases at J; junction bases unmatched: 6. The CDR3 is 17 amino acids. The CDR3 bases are TGTGCCAGCAGTTACTCGCTAGCGGGGGGGCTGAGAGATACGCAGTATTTT. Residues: CASSYSLAGGLRDTQYF.

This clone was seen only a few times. The CDR3 region has the DNA TGCGCCAGCAGCCCCGGGGTCGGGACAGGGGGCAATCAGCCCCAGCATTTT. It yields the protein CASSPGVGTGGNQPQHF. The genes are TRBV5-1 and TRBJ1-5; 10 bases agree with TRBD1. The CDR3 is 17 amino acids. V lost 4 bases, J lost 2 bases, and 9 bases stayed unmatched. Germline loops: CDR1 SGHRS, CDR2 YFSETQ.

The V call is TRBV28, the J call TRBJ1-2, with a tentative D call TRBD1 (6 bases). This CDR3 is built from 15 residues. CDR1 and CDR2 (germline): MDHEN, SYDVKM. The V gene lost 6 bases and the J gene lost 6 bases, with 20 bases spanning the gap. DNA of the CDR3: TGTGCCAGCAGCCGCTGGGGGGGGCCCACGGATGGCTACACCTTC. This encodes CASSRWGGPTDGYTF.

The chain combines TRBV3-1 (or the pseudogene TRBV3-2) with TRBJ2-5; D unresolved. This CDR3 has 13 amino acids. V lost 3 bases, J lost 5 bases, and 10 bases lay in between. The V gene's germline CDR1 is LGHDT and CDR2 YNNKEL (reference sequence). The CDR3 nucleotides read TGTGCCAGCAGCCAGTTGGAGTATGAGACCCAGTACTTC. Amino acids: CASSQLEYETQYF.

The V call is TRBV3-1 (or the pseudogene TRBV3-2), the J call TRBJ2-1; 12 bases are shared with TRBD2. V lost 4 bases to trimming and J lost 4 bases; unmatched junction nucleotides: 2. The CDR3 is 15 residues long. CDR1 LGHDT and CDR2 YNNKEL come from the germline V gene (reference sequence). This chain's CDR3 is CASSPSGGAYNEQFF. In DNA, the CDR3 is TGTGCCAGCAGCCCTAGCGGGGGGGCGTACAATGAGCAGTTCTTC.

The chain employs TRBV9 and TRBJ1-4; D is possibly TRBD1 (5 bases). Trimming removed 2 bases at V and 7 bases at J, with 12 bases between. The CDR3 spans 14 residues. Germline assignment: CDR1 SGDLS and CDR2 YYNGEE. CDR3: CASSVESRGEKLFF. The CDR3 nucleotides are TGTGCCAGCAGCGTGGAAAGTAGGGGTGAAAAACTGTTTTTT.

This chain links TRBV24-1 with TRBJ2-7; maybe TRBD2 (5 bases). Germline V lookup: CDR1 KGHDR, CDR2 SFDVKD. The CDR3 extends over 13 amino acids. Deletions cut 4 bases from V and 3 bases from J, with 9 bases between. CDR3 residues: CATSETGNYEQYF. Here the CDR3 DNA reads TGTGCCACCAGTGAGACCGGGAACTACGAGCAGTACTTC.

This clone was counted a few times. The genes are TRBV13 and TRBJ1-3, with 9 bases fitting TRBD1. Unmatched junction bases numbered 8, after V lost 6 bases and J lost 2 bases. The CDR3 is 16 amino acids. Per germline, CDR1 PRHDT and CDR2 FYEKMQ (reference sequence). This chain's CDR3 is CASRGQGLRPGNTIYF. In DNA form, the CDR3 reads TGTGCCAGCAGGGGACAGGGACTTCGACCTGGAAACACCATATATTTT.

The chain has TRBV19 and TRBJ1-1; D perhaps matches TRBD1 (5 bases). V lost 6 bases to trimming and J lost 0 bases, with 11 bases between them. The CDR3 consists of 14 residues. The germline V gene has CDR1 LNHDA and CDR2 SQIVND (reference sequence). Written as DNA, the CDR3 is TGTGCCAGTAGCCCTAAGGGGTTGAACACTGAAGCTTTCTTT. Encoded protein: CASSPKGLNTEAFF.

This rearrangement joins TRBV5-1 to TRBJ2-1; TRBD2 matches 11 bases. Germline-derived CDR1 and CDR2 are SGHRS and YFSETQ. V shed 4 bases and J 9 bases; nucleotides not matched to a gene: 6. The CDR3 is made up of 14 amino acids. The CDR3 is CASSSGLAGVEQFF. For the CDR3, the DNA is TGCGCCAGCAGCAGTGGACTAGCGGGCGTTGAGCAGTTCTTC.

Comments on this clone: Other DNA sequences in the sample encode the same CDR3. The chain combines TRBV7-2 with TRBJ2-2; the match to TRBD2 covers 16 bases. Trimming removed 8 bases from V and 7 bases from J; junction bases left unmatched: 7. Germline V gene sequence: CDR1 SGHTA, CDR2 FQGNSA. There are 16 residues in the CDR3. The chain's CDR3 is CASRRGLAGGCGELFF. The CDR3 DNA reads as TGTGCCAGCCGCAGGGGACTAGCGGGGGGGTGCGGGGAGCTGTTTTTT.

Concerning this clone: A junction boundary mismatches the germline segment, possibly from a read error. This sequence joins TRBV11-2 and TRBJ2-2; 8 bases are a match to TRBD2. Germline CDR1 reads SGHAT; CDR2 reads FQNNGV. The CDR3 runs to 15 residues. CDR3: CASSLEGTSTGELFF. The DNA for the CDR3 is TGTGCCAGCAGCCTAGAGGGGACTAGCACCGGGGAGCTGTTTTTT.

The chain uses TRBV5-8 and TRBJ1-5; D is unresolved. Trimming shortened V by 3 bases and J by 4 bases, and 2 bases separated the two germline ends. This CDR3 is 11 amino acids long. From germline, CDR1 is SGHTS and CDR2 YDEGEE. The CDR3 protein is CASSSNQPQHF. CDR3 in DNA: TGTGCCAGCAGCTCGAATCAGCCCCAGCATTTT.

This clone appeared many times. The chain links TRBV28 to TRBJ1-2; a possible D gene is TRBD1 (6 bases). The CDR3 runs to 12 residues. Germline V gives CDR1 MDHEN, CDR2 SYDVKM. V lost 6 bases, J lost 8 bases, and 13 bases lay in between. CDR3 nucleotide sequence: TGTGCCAGCAGACAGGGTTTTCAGGGCTACACCTTC. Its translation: CASRQGFQGYTF.

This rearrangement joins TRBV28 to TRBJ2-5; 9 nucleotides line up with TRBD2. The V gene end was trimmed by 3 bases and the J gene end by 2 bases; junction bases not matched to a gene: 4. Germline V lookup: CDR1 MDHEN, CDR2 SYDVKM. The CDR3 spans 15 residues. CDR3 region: CASSFGTSGQETQYF. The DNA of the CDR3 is TGTGCCAGCAGTTTCGGTACTAGCGGGCAAGAGACCCAGTACTTC.

The chain's CDR3 is CASSYFGPYEQFF. DNA of the CDR3: TGTGCCAGCAGCTATTTTGGGCCCTATGAGCAGTTCTTC. This sequence joins TRBV11-2 and TRBJ2-1; D is uncertain. V lost 4 bases to trimming and J lost 8 bases, with 12 bases between them. Germline CDR1 reads SGHAT; CDR2 reads FQNNGV. This CDR3 spans 13 amino acids.

Here the CDR3 DNA reads TGCGCCAGCAGCTTTGCTCTGACTTCCTACAATGAGCAGTTCTTC. Its translation is CASSFALTSYNEQFF. The chain has TRBV5-1 and TRBJ2-1, with D uncertain. This CDR3 comprises 15 residues. The germline CDR1 and CDR2 sequences are SGHRS and YFSETQ. Trimming removed 2 bases from V and 1 base from J, with 10 bases in between. Looking up the rest from reference TRBV5-1 and TRBJ2-1 gives the full variable domain: KAGVTQTPRYLIKTRGQQVTLSCSPISGHRSVSWYQQTPGQGLQFLFEYFSETQRNKGNFPGRFSGRQFSNSRSEMNVSTLELGDSALYLCASSFALTSYNEQFFGPGTRLTVL.

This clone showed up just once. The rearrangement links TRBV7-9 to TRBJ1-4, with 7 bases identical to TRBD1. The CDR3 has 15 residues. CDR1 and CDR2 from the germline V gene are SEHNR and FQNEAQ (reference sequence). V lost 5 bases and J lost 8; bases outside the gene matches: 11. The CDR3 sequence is CASSGVRDRYEKLFF. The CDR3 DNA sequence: TGTGCCAGCAGCGGCGTCCGGGACAGATACGAAAAACTGTTTTTT.

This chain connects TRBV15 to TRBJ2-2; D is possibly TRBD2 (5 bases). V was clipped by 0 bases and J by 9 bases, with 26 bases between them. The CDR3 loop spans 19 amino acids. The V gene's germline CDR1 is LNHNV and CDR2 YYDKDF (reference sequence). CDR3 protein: CATSRDMEQPGLPLRELFF. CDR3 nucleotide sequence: TGTGCCACCAGCAGAGATATGGAGCAGCCCGGACTCCCCCTCCGGGAGCTGTTTTTT.

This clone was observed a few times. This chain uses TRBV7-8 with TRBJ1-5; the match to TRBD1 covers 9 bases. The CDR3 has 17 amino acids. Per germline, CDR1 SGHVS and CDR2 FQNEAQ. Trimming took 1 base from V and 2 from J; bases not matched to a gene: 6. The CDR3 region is CASSLGTGGDRNQPQHF. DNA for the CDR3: TGTGCCAGCAGCTTAGGAACAGGGGGCGACCGCAATCAGCCCCAGCATTTT.

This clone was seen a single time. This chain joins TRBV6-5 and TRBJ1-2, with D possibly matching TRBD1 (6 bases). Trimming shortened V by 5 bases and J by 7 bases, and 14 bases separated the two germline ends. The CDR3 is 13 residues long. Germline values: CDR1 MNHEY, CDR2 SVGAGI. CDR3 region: CASSPTGGSGYTF. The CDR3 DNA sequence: TGTGCCAGCAGTCCGACGGGGGGCTCTGGCTACACCTTC.

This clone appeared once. The DNA of the CDR3 is TGTGCCAGCAGCTTAACAGGGACAGGGGCTGGAGAGCAGTTCTTC. This codes for CASSLTGTGAGEQFF. This sequence joins TRBV7-9 and TRBJ2-1; 10 nucleotides line up with TRBD1. The germline CDR1 and CDR2 sequences are SEHNR and FQNEAQ (reference sequence). The J segment lost 10 bases and the V segment lost 2 bases, leaving 8 bases of the junction unmatched. There are 15 residues in the CDR3.

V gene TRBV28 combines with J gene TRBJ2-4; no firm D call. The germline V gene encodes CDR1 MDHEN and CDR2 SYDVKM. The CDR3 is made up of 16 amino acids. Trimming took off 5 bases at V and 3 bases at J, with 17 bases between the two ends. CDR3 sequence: CASSPNLGRGKNIQYF. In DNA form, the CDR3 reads TGTGCCAGCAGTCCCAACTTGGGCCGTGGCAAAAACATTCAGTACTTC. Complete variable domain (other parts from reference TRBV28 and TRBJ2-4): DVKVTQSSRYLVKRTGEKVFLECVQDMDHENMFWYRQDPGLGLRLIYFSYDVKMKEKGDIPEGYSVSREKKERFSLILESASTNQTSMYLCASSPNLGRGKNIQYFGAGTRLSVL.

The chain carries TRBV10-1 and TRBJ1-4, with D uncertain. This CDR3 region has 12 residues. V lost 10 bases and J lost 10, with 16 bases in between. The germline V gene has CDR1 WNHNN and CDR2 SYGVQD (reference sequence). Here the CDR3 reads CAIVRAMGKLFF. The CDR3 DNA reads TGCGCCATTGTGAGGGCTATGGGAAAACTGTTTTTT.

CDR3 loop: CASSFGSGVKLFF. The CDR3 DNA sequence: TGTGCCAGCAGCTTCGGGTCAGGGGTGAAACTGTTTTTT. This chain links TRBV7-8 with TRBJ1-4, with D possibly TRBD1 on 6 matching bases. V was clipped by 3 bases and J by 11 bases, with 13 bases between them. Germline V gene data show CDR1 as SGHVS and CDR2 as FQNEAQ. There are 13 residues in the CDR3.

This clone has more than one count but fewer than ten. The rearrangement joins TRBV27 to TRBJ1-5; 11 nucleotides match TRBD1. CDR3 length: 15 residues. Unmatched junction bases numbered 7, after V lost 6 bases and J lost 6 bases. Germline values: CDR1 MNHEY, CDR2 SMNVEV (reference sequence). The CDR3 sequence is CASRPGTGGGQPQHF. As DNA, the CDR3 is TGTGCCAGCAGACCCGGGACAGGGGGTGGTCAGCCCCAGCATTTT.